The 9 T cell receptor beta chains below come from one sample, sequenced in a study of T-cell reconstitution after alpha-beta-depleted transplantation in children. Unique molecular identifiers were used to barcode this TCRbeta library. TCRdb reanalysed the PCR reads using MiXCR and keeps one entry per CDR3 protein. The sample has some 490,000 distinct CDR3 sequences, roughly an eighth seen once; the top ten hold 5% to 6%. The sample in question was PBMCs from the stem cell graft donor, obtained from the stem cell graft. These receptors all stem from a human donor who donated a stem cell graft to a child with combined immunodeficiency.

This clonotype was observed at least ten times. V gene TRBV5-1 combines with J gene TRBJ1-1; TRBD1 agrees at 8 bases. The CDR3 is 12 amino acids. The V segment lost 5 bases and the J segment 10 bases; nucleotides outside the gene matches: 7. CDR1 is SGHRS and CDR2 is YFSETQ in the germline V gene. CDR3 in amino acids: CASSSTGEGAFF. The CDR3 DNA reads as TGCGCCAGCAGTTCGACAGGGGAGGGAGCTTTCTTT.

The genes are TRBV12-3 or TRBV12-4 and TRBJ2-7; D call uncertain. This CDR3 has 13 residues. With 5 bases removed from V and 2 bases from J, the gap between germline ends came to 10 bases. The CDR3 sequence: CASSRPPPYEQYF. The CDR3 DNA sequence: TGTGCCAGCAGTCGGCCCCCCCCCTACGAGCAGTACTTC.

This clonotype was seen repeatedly, ten times or more. V usage is TRBV15 and J usage is TRBJ2-5; the D is unclear. The CDR3 contains 15 residues. CDR1 is LNHNV, CDR2 YYDKDF, per germline (reference sequence). The V gene lost 0 bases and the J gene lost 2 bases, with 10 bases spanning the gap. The CDR3 DNA reads TGTGCCACCAGCAGAGATCGTGGAGAACAAGAGACCCAGTACTTC. This codes for CATSRDRGEQETQYF.

This clonotype occurred many times. This sequence joins TRBV28 and TRBJ2-7, with a weak D call TRBD1 (5 bases). The CDR3 runs 14 residues. The V gene lost 2 bases and the J gene lost 2 bases, with 10 bases spanning the gap. The germline V gene encodes CDR1 MDHEN and CDR2 SYDVKM. CDR3 in amino acids: CASSLRTDTYEQYF. CDR3 DNA: TGTGCCAGCAGTTTAAGGACGGACACCTACGAGCAGTACTTC.

This clonotype was counted at least ten times. This sequence joins TRBV5-1 and TRBJ1-1, with 8 bases identical to TRBD1. The ends lost 3 bases at V and 5 bases at J; junction bases unmatched: 6. The CDR3 length is 14 residues. Germline V gene lookup returns CDR1 SGHRS and CDR2 YFSETQ. The CDR3 here is CASSWTTGETEAFF. The DNA of the CDR3 is TGCGCCAGCAGCTGGACGACAGGGGAAACTGAAGCTTTCTTT.

This clonotype occurred a few times. The chain employs TRBV4-3 and TRBJ2-7, with 7 bases identical to TRBD1. This CDR3 has 16 residues. Germline V gene lookup returns CDR1 LGHNA and CDR2 YSLEER. Trimming cost V 4 bases and J 2 bases; bases outside gene matches: 11. The CDR3: CASSRPDRVDPYEQYF. The CDR3 DNA sequence: TGCGCCAGCAGCCGGCCAGACAGGGTAGATCCCTACGAGCAGTACTTC.

The chain is built from TRBV24-1 and TRBJ2-3, with TRBD1 as a possible D gene (6 bases). The germline V and J ends were trimmed by 4 bases and 4 bases, with 20 bases remaining between them. Germline lookup yields CDR1 KGHDR and CDR2 SFDVKD. The length of the CDR3 is 17 residues. The CDR3 DNA follows: TGTGCCACCAGTGAAAATCGGGGACAAGGGTTAGCAGATACGCAGTATTTT. Its protein is CATSENRGQGLADTQYF.

This clonotype was recorded many times. This chain links TRBV5-6 with TRBJ2-3; possibly TRBD1 or TRBD2 for D (5 bases each). The germline gives CDR1 SGHDT, CDR2 YYEEEE. This CDR3 comprises 15 residues. V shed 4 bases and J shed 5 bases, with 17 bases lying between them. Written as DNA, the CDR3 is TGTGCCAGCAGCCCCCAGGGAGACTACCGAGATACGCAGTATTTT. Translating it yields CASSPQGDYRDTQYF.

This clonotype has only a few counts. The chain is built from TRBV20-1 and TRBJ2-7, with 11 nucleotides matching TRBD1. The CDR3 totals 14 residues. With V trimmed by 5 bases and J by 4 bases, 7 bases remained unmatched. Germline lookup yields CDR1 DFQATT and CDR2 SNEGSKA (reference sequence). For the CDR3, the DNA is TGCAGTGCTTGGGACAGGGGGAATACGTACGAGCAGTACTTC. It yields the protein CSAWDRGNTYEQYF.